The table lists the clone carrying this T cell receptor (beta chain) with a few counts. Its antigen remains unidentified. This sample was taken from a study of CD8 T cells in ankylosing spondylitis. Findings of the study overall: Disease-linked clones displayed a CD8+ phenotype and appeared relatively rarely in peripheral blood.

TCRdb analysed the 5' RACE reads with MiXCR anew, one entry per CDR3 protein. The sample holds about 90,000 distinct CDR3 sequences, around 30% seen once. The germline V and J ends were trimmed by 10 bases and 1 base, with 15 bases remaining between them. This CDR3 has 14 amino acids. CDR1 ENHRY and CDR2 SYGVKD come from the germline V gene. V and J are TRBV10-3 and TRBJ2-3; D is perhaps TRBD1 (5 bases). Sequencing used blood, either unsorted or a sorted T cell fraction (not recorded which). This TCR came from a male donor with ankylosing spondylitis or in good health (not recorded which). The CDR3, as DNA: TGTGCCACCTCGGACACCCAGGGCACAGATACGCAGTATTTT. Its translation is CATSDTQGTDTQYF.